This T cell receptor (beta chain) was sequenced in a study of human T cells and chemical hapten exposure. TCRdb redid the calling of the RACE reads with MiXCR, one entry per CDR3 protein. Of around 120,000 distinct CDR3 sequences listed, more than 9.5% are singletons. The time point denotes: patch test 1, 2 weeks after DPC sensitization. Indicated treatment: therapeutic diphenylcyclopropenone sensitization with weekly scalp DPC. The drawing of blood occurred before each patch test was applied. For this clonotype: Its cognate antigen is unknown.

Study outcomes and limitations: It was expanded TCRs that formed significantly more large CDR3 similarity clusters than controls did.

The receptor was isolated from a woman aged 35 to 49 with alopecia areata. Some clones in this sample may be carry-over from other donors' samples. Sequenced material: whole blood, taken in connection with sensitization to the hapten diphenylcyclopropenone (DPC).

In DNA, the CDR3 is TGTGCCAGCAGTTCGACTATCTATAGTGGGAGGGGCACAGATACGCAGTATTTT. Residues: CASSSTIYSGRGTDTQYF. The chain combines TRBV28 with TRBJ2-3; 7 bases map to TRBD2. Per the germline V gene, CDR1 is MDHEN and CDR2 is SYDVKM. This CDR3 is built from 18 residues. With 4 bases clipped from V and 1 base from J, the junction kept 14 bases outside the gene matches.